This T cell receptor beta chain emerged from a study of T cell clonality in common variable immunodeficiency. Study conclusions and caveats: Links between repertoire features and CVID complications were heterogeneity-limited.

Sequencing input was equivalent genomic DNA from CVID and controls. Profiling relied on immunoSEQ multiplex PCR, and the TCRdb table lists in-frame clones only, not all of them. The specimen has under 45,000 clones, none found just once. Of note for this clone: The antigen remains unidentified. The CDR3 end lies 3 residues beyond the end of the read and is filled in from the germline J gene.

The ends lost 8 bases at V and 5 bases at J; junction bases unmatched: 11. There are 14 residues in the CDR3. From germline, CDR1 is SNHLY and CDR2 FYNNEI. Sequenced sample: peripheral blood mononuclear cells. The chain uses TRBV2 and TRBJ2-7, with 8 bases matching TRBD2. The clonotype originates from a person aged 18 to 75 in good health. The sequenced CDR3 bases are TGTGCCAGCGACTCGGGGGGGCTGGTGAACGAG. Amino acid sequence: CASDSGGLVNE. The whole CDR3 is CASDSGGLVNEQYF.